This T cell receptor (beta chain) was obtained from a study of cytomegalovirus exposure and HLA in healthy donors. Whole-study findings and limits: A later analysis reported that several of the most significant clusters appeared to be linked to common viral pathogens, among them Epstein-Barr virus. Accounts indicate the classifier identified cytomegalovirus status with strong specificity and sensitivity. Later analysis identified a missense DCLRE1C variant that was linked to TCR beta V- and J-gene trimming. Data from an earlier analysis indicated that most TCR beta V segments were productive either about 90% or about 30% of the time.

The primer mix had 60 Vbeta and 13 Jbeta primers. Using immunoSEQ multiplex PCR, the repertoire was profiled, and TCRdb retains in-frame clones only, with some absent. The sample consists of about 130,000 clones, around 80% of them appearing once. As regards this clone: Its specificity is not known.

V lost 2 bases to trimming and J lost 0 bases, with 8 bases between them. Germline-derived CDR1 and CDR2 are LNHDA and SQIVND (reference sequence). The CDR3 is made up of 15 amino acids. This sequence originates from a woman aged 40 to 50 in good health and CMV-seronegative. The chain couples TRBV19 to TRBJ1-3, with D uncertain. The source material was PBMCs. CDR3 coding DNA: TGTGCCAGTAGTATAACGGGATTCTCTGGAAACACCATATATTTT. It specifies CASSITGFSGNTIYF.